Each of the 14 T cell receptor beta chains below was sequenced from the same sample in a study of blood T cell repertoires in COVID-19. TCRdb keeps only in-frame clones here, not all; method: immunoSEQ multiplex PCR. The sample carries 100,000 to 150,000 clones, about nine tenths recorded once. The sequenced sample was peripheral blood. Receptor source: a human donor in a cohort sampled during active COVID-19.

CDR3 in DNA: TGTGCCAGCAGTGGACAGGGGCTGGGTAATTCACCCCTCCACTTT. The encoded protein is CASSGQGLGNSPLHF. The chain recombines TRBV27 with TRBJ1-6; 9 nucleotides agree with TRBD1. V trimming: 5 bases; J trimming: 6 bases; junction bases outside the gene matches: 5. Germline V gene sequence: CDR1 MNHEY, CDR2 SMNVEV (reference sequence). This CDR3 spans 15 amino acids.

The rearrangement uses TRBV7-2 and TRBJ2-3; 9 bases agree with TRBD2. Germline CDR1 and CDR2: SGHTA and FQGNSA. V was clipped by 3 bases and J by 1 base; unmatched bases: 5. This CDR3 is 16 amino acids long. For the CDR3, the DNA is TGTGCCAGCAGCTTTGGGTTAGCGGGAGGCACAGATACGCAGTATTTT. Amino acid sequence: CASSFGLAGGTDTQYF.

The chain employs TRBV11-2 and TRBJ2-5; TRBD2 aligns across 8 bases. Germline V gives CDR1 SGHAT, CDR2 FQNNGV. The V and J ends lost 2 bases and 5 bases, in that order; junction bases with no gene match: 10. The CDR3 loop spans 16 amino acids. The CDR3 loop reads CASSLIAGGSRETQYF. CDR3 DNA: TGTGCCAGCAGCTTAATTGCGGGGGGTAGTCGGGAGACCCAGTACTTC.

CDR3 DNA: TGCGCCAGCAGCTTGGAGCGGGTAAGCTCCTACAATGAGCAGTTCTTC. The encoded protein is CASSLERVSSYNEQFF. The chain couples TRBV5-1 to TRBJ2-1; perhaps TRBD2 as D (6 bases). Trimming left V 0 bases short and J 0 bases short, with 10 bases between. Germline V lookup: CDR1 SGHRS, CDR2 YFSETQ. This CDR3 is 16 amino acids long.

This chain connects TRBV19 to TRBJ1-5; 7 bases map to TRBD1. Germline CDR1 is LNHDA and CDR2 is SQIVND (reference sequence). V dropped 2 bases and J dropped 5; count of bases not matched to a gene: 15. CDR3 length: 18 amino acids. The CDR3 here is CASSIFAGIKRGHQPQHF. CDR3 sequence (DNA): TGTGCCAGTAGTATATTCGCCGGAATTAAAAGGGGGCATCAGCCCCAGCATTTT.

This chain links TRBV9 with TRBJ1-3, with 9 bases that match TRBD1. Germline CDR1 and CDR2: SGDLS and YYNGEE. Germline trimming cut 4 bases from V and 4 bases from J; bases unmatched to any gene: 9. The CDR3 runs to 16 residues. The CDR3 DNA is TGTGCCAGCAGCCCTACAGGGGGCGCGTCAGGAAACACCATATATTTT. Translation: CASSPTGGASGNTIYF. Filled out from reference TRBV9 and TRBJ1-3, the complete variable domain reads DSGVTQTPKHLITATGQRVTLRCSPRSGDLSVYWYQQSLDQGLQFLIQYYNGEERAKGNILERFSAQQFPDLHSELNLSSLELGDSALYFCASSPTGGASGNTIYFGEGSWLTVV.

The sample holds one count of this clone. The rearrangement uses TRBV5-1 and TRBJ1-1; D is unresolved. CDR3 length equals 15 residues. Germline-derived CDR1 and CDR2 are SGHRS and YFSETQ. V dropped 4 bases and J dropped 0 bases, with 13 bases sitting between them. This CDR3 reads CASSPAAAMNTEAFF. The CDR3 nucleotides are TGCGCCAGCAGCCCGGCGGCAGCTATGAACACTGAAGCTTTCTTT.

The chain joins TRBV3-1 (or the pseudogene TRBV3-2) to TRBJ1-1, with TRBD1 matching over 8 bases. CDR1 LGHDT and CDR2 YNNKEL come from the germline V gene (reference sequence). After removal of 1 base from V and 6 bases from J, the junction contained 7 bases not matched to a gene. The CDR3 totals 15 residues. The CDR3 reads CASSQGDRGNAEAFF. CDR3 nucleotide sequence: TGTGCCAGCAGCCAAGGAGACAGGGGAAACGCTGAAGCTTTCTTT.

V and J are TRBV11-2 and TRBJ2-5; D might be TRBD2 (7 bases). V gave up 1 base and J gave up 2 bases, with 20 bases separating them. Germline values: CDR1 SGHAT, CDR2 FQNNGV. CDR3 length: 18 residues. As DNA, the CDR3 is TGTGCCAGCAGCTTAGGTTCGACAAGGGGGGGAAATCAAGAGACCCAGTACTTC. Amino acids: CASSLGSTRGGNQETQYF. Full variable domain (missing parts from reference TRBV11-2 and TRBJ2-5): EAGVAQSPRYKIIEKRQSVAFWCNPISGHATLYWYQQILGQGPKLLIQFQNNGVVDDSQLPKDRFSAERLKGVDSTLKIQPAKLEDSAVYLCASSLGSTRGGNQETQYFGPGTRLLVL.

The chain is built from TRBV9 and TRBJ2-2, with D possibly matching TRBD2 (5 bases). Between the trimmed V and J ends, which lost 4 bases and 1 base, there was a span of 14 bases. The CDR3 runs to 16 residues. Germline CDR1 and CDR2: SGDLS and YYNGEE. CDR3 residues: CASSTRGDQNTGELFF. Here the CDR3 DNA reads TGTGCCAGCAGCACCCGGGGAGACCAGAACACCGGGGAGCTGTTTTTT.

This clone was counted between two and nine times. This rearrangement joins TRBV19 to TRBJ1-4; TRBD1 is a possible D gene (6 bases). Per germline, CDR1 LNHDA and CDR2 SQIVND (reference sequence). The CDR3 is 14 amino acids. The V end lost 6 bases, the J end lost 3 bases, and 11 bases lay between the germline ends. CDR3 nucleotides: TGTGCCAGTAGGAGGGACACCCCTAATGAAAAACTGTTTTTT. It codes for CASRRDTPNEKLFF.

The chain has TRBV6-5 and TRBJ1-5; no firm D call. Germline V gene data show CDR1 as MNHEY and CDR2 as SVGAGI. V lost 6 bases and J 0 bases, leaving 6 bases between the germline ends. This CDR3 is 13 amino acids long. Here the CDR3 reads CASRRGSNQPQHF. DNA for the CDR3: TGTGCCAGCAGAAGAGGTAGCAATCAGCCCCAGCATTTT.

The chain couples TRBV21-1 to TRBJ2-3; the table's D call, TRBD2, has no DNA check behind it. TRBV21-1 is flagged as a pseudogene. CDR3 size: 20 residues. CDR3 residues: CASSKLPPPPLAGVWDTQYF. The CDR3 region has the DNA TGTGCCAGCAGCAAGCTTCCCCCACCCCCCCTAGCGGGAGTGTGGGATACGCAGTATTTT.

This clone was picked up a small number of times. This chain links TRBV7-9 with TRBJ1-5; D perhaps matches TRBD1 (5 bases). CDR1 SEHNR and CDR2 FQNEAQ come from the germline V gene (reference sequence). This CDR3 contains 15 residues. Trimming took off 1 base at V and 2 bases at J, with 9 bases between the two ends. The CDR3 sequence: CASSLEGLGNQPQHF. In DNA, the CDR3 is TGTGCCAGCAGCTTAGAGGGGCTGGGCAATCAGCCCCAGCATTTT.